The 15 T cell receptor beta chains in this list originate from one sample, sequenced in a study of shared clonotypes between healthy human individuals. Here immunoSEQ multiplex PCR was the method, and the copy in TCRdb shows in-frame clones only, minus some. The sample consists of millions of clones, 85% to 95% of them appearing once. Sequenced: naive CD4+ T cells sorted from blood. Subset of the sample: CD45RA+ positively selected. These receptors were collected from a man in his late teens or twenties in good health.

The gene calls are TRBV7-9 and TRBJ2-5; D is possibly TRBD2 (5 bases). Per the germline V gene, CDR1 is SEHNR and CDR2 is FQNEAQ (reference sequence). The CDR3 is 16 residues long. The V gene lost 2 bases and the J gene lost 4 bases, with 17 bases spanning the gap. CDR3 residues: CASSLQWTRVSETQYF. The CDR3 DNA sequence: TGTGCCAGCAGCTTACAGTGGACGAGGGTTTCAGAGACCCAGTACTTC.

About this clone itself: Other nucleotide sequences from this sample produce the same CDR3. The chain recombines TRBV7-9 with TRBJ2-5; 9 bases align to TRBD1. Unmatched junction bases numbered 3, after V lost 5 bases and J lost 5 bases. The CDR3 has 13 residues. Germline CDR1 reads SEHNR; CDR2 reads FQNEAQ (reference sequence). The CDR3, as DNA: TGTGCCAGCAGCCTAGGACAGGGGGAGACCCAGTACTTC. Protein sequence: CASSLGQGETQYF.

This clone is a singleton in its sample. J is TRBJ2-2 and V is TRBV5-4, with TRBD2 matching 8 bases. V gave up 1 base and J gave up 3 bases; unmatched junction bases: 5. This CDR3 region has 16 residues. Germline values: CDR1 SGHNT, CDR2 YYREEE (reference sequence). As DNA, the CDR3 is TGTGCCAGCAGCTTGTCAGCGGGGGCCGACACCGGGGAGCTGTTTTTT. This codes for CASSLSAGADTGELFF. Supplemented by reference TRBV5-4 and TRBJ2-2, the full variable domain reads ETGVTQSPTHLIKTRGQQVTLRCSSQSGHNTVSWYQQALGQGPQFIFQYYREEENGRGNFPPRFSGLQFPNYSSELNVNALELDDSALYLCASSLSAGADTGELFFGEGSRLTVL.

The chain combines TRBV10-3 with TRBJ2-6; possible D gene TRBD2, 5 bases. Germline assignment: CDR1 ENHRY and CDR2 SYGVKD. V lost 2 bases and J 0 bases, leaving 11 bases between the germline ends. The CDR3 spans 17 residues. The chain's CDR3 is CAISEGGYVSGANVLTF. DNA for the CDR3: TGTGCCATCAGTGAGGGAGGATATGTCTCTGGGGCCAACGTCCTGACTTTC.

The chain couples TRBV19 to TRBJ1-2; no reliable D call. Trimming stripped 6 bases from V and 6 bases from J, with 14 bases between. From germline, CDR1 is LNHDA and CDR2 SQIVND (reference sequence). The CDR3 length is 13 residues. The CDR3 DNA is TGTGCCAGTAGATCCGGGGAGGCGGATGGCTACACCTTC. As protein: CASRSGEADGYTF. The whole variable domain, filled in from reference TRBV19 and TRBJ1-2, reads DGGITQSPKYLFRKEGQNVTLSCEQNLNHDAMYWYRQDPGQGLRLIYYSQIVNDFQKGDIAEGYSVSREKKESFPLTVTSAQKNPTAFYLCASRSGEADGYTFGSGTRLTVV.

V and J are TRBV11-3 and TRBJ2-6; D remains unclear. The germline V and J ends were trimmed by 1 base and 0 bases, with 4 bases remaining between them. Germline V CDR1 and CDR2: SGHNT, YENEEA. This CDR3 spans 15 amino acids. The CDR3 region has the DNA TGTGCCAGCAGCTTAGGAGCCTCTGGGGCCAACGTCCTGACTTTC. It is translated as CASSLGASGANVLTF.

In DNA form, the CDR3 reads TGTGCCTGGAGGGCGGAGGGAGAGCAGTACTTC. It encodes CAWRAEGEQYF. The V and J genes are TRBV30 and TRBJ2-7, with a tentative D call TRBD2 (6 bases). The CDR3 totals 11 residues. V was pared by 3 bases and J by 7 bases, with 10 bases between. Germline V gives CDR1 GTSNPN, CDR2 SVGIG (reference sequence).

The chain joins TRBV28 to TRBJ2-1, with D perhaps TRBD2 (5 bases). The CDR3 is 14 residues long. The V end was cut by 8 bases, the J end by 0 bases, with 11 bases between. Germline V gives CDR1 MDHEN, CDR2 SYDVKM. CDR3 in DNA: TGTGCCAGCTGCGGGCCTGCCTCCTACAATGAGCAGTTCTTC. Translating it yields CASCGPASYNEQFF.

The V gene is TRBV19, the J gene TRBJ2-1; TRBD2 aligns across 12 bases. V shed 4 bases and J 4 bases; nucleotides not matched to a gene: 5. The germline CDR1 and CDR2 sequences are LNHDA and SQIVND (reference sequence). This CDR3 is built from 16 residues. CDR3 bases: TGTGCCAGTAGTACCCAACTAGCGGGGGGTTACAATGAGCAGTTCTTC. Protein: CASSTQLAGGYNEQFF.

This clone showed up just once. The gene calls are TRBV10-3 and TRBJ2-1; 8 positions match TRBD1. The CDR3 runs to 14 residues. In germline, CDR1 is ENHRY, CDR2 SYGVKD. V lost 4 bases, J lost 9 bases, and 8 bases stayed unmatched. The CDR3 region is CAISGGQGYSEQFF. CDR3 in DNA: TGTGCCATCAGTGGAGGACAGGGATATAGTGAGCAGTTCTTC.

The rearrangement links TRBV21-1 to TRBJ1-3. TRBV21-1 is given as a pseudogene. This CDR3 has 15 amino acids. This CDR3 is CASSRGSDSGNTIYF. DNA for the CDR3: TGTGCCAGCAGCAGAGGGTCCGACTCTGGAAACACCATATATTTT.

This chain uses TRBV7-9 with TRBJ1-2, with 9 positions matching TRBD1. J lost 4 bases, V lost 0 bases, and 6 bases had no gene match. The CDR3 spans 16 residues. The germline V gene has CDR1 SEHNR and CDR2 FQNEAQ (reference sequence). This CDR3 is CASSLAQGTGIYGYTF. The CDR3 DNA reads as TGTGCCAGCAGCTTAGCGCAGGGGACAGGGATCTATGGCTACACCTTC.

This clone was seen only a few times. Other nucleotide sequences in the sample specify the same CDR3. The rearrangement uses TRBV10-3 and TRBJ2-2; 9 bases match TRBD1. The CDR3 spans 16 residues. Germline assignment: CDR1 ENHRY and CDR2 SYGVKD. The J segment lost 1 base and the V segment lost 0 bases, leaving 0 bases of the junction unmatched. CDR3 DNA sequence: TGTGCCATCAGTGAGTCGGGACAGGGGAACACCGGGGAGCTGTTTTTT. Its translation is CAISESGQGNTGELFF.

Concerning this clone: Within the sample, other DNA sequences also encode this same CDR3. The chain combines TRBV18 with TRBJ1-6, with D tentatively TRBD1 (5 bases). V shed 0 bases and J shed 10 bases, with 13 bases lying between them. CDR1 KGHSH and CDR2 LQKENI come from the germline V gene. This CDR3 spans 15 amino acids. CDR3 sequence reads: CASSPPGQGNSPLHF. CDR3 bases: TGTGCCAGCTCACCACCGGGGCAGGGTAACTCACCCCTCCACTTT.

With regard to this clone: The sample holds other DNA sequences that translate to the same CDR3. This chain uses TRBV7-2 with TRBJ1-1, with D unclear. V gave up 1 base and J gave up 0 bases, with 9 bases separating them. This CDR3 is 15 amino acids long. CDR1 is SGHTA and CDR2 is FQGNSA in the germline V gene. In nucleotides, the CDR3 is TGTGCCAGCAGCTTAGTAACCGGGGTGAACACTGAAGCTTTCTTT. It encodes CASSLVTGVNTEAFF.